These 8 T cell receptor beta chains share one sample of origin, sequenced in a study of shared clonotypes between healthy human individuals. Clones were read by immunoSEQ multiplex PCR, and TCRdb kept only the in-frame ones, dropping some. The sample includes about 680,000 clones, about 90% of them seen just once. Naive CD8 isolation took CD45RO-negative cells positively selected for CCR7 and excluded terminally differentiated effector memory CD45RA+ cells. Sequences were obtained from naive CD8+ T cells sorted from blood. These receptors originate from a man younger than 45 in good health.

Only one count was recorded for this clone. J is TRBJ1-2 and V is TRBV5-1; TRBD1 matches 8 bases. With V trimmed by 3 bases and J by 3 bases, 7 bases remained unmatched. Germline CDR1 and CDR2: SGHRS and YFSETQ. This CDR3 is built from 15 residues. This CDR3 reads CASSYRTGSYYGYTF. For the CDR3, the DNA is TGCGCCAGCAGCTACCGGACAGGGAGTTACTATGGCTACACCTTC.

This clone was observed a few times. The chain couples TRBV6-4 to TRBJ2-1; 9 bases are shared with TRBD2. CDR1 MRHNA and CDR2 SNTAGT come from the germline V gene. This CDR3 has 14 residues. Unmatched junction bases numbered 7, after V lost 5 bases and J lost 8 bases. CDR3 DNA: TGTGCCAGCAGTCCTAGCGGGGATAACCATGAGCAGTTCTTC. Translating gives CASSPSGDNHEQFF.

The chain is built from TRBV7-2 and TRBJ1-2, with D hard to call. The germline gives CDR1 SGHTA, CDR2 FQGNSA. Trimming left V 1 base short and J 3 bases short, with 9 bases between. The CDR3 is made up of 14 amino acids. CDR3: CASSLVVKDYGYTF. CDR3 DNA: TGTGCCAGCAGCTTAGTGGTGAAGGACTATGGCTACACCTTC. The full variable domain, its missing parts supplied by reference TRBV7-2 and TRBJ1-2, is GAGVSQSPSNKVTEKGKDVELRCDPISGHTALYWYRQSLGQGLEFLIYFQGNSAPDKSGLPSDRFSAERTGGSVSTLTIQRTQQEDSAVYLCASSLVVKDYGYTFGSGTRLTVV.

V usage is TRBV9 and J usage is TRBJ2-3; no definite D call. This CDR3 region has 13 residues. V was pared by 7 bases and J by 5 bases, with 14 bases between. CDR1 and CDR2 (germline): SGDLS, YYNGEE. CDR3 nucleotides: TGTGCCAGCGGAGACATCCGGATAGATACGCAGTATTTT. Residues: CASGDIRIDTQYF. The full variable domain, its missing parts supplied by reference TRBV9 and TRBJ2-3, is DSGVTQTPKHLITATGQRVTLRCSPRSGDLSVYWYQQSLDQGLQFLIQYYNGEERAKGNILERFSAQQFPDLHSELNLSSLELGDSALYFCASGDIRIDTQYFGPGTRLTVL.

This clone occurred once. This sequence joins TRBV2 and TRBJ1-4; 8 bases align to TRBD1. This CDR3 is 13 amino acids long. Trimming cost V 8 bases and J 2 bases; bases outside gene matches: 1. Germline CDR1 SNHLY, CDR2 FYNNEI. CDR3 in amino acids: CASWTGTNEKLFF. The CDR3 DNA follows: TGTGCCAGCTGGACAGGGACTAATGAAAAACTGTTTTTT.

The chain carries TRBV7-7 and TRBJ2-7; possible D gene TRBD2, 5 bases. The CDR3 is 14 residues long. The V end was cut by 4 bases, the J end by 3 bases, with 13 bases between. Germline CDR1 is SSHAT and CDR2 is FNYEAQ (reference sequence). CDR3 DNA: TGTGCCAGCAGCTATAGATTGAGCGGCTACGAGCAGTACTTC. This sequence encodes CASSYRLSGYEQYF.

The gene calls are TRBV27 and TRBJ2-6; 7 bases line up with TRBD1. Trimming removed 6 bases from V and 2 bases from J; junction bases left unmatched: 13. This CDR3 comprises 18 residues. Germline V gives CDR1 MNHEY, CDR2 SMNVEV (reference sequence). The CDR3 loop reads CASSSRMETGTGANVLTF. Written as DNA, the CDR3 is TGTGCCAGCAGCTCTAGGATGGAGACAGGGACTGGGGCCAACGTCCTGACTTTC. Together with reference TRBV27 and TRBJ2-6, the CDR3 gives the full variable domain: EAQVTQNPRYLITVTGKKLTVTCSQNMNHEYMSWYRQDPGLGLRQIYYSMNVEVTDKGDVPEGYKVSRKEKRNFPLILESPSPNQTSLYFCASSSRMETGTGANVLTFGAGSRLTVL.

The chain couples TRBV18 to TRBJ2-5; D is possibly TRBD1 (7 bases). The CDR3 sequence is 15 residues long. V gave up 6 bases and J gave up 5 bases, with 19 bases separating them. Germline lookup yields CDR1 KGHSH and CDR2 LQKENI. The CDR3 loop reads CASSPFTGEEETQYF. CDR3 bases: TGTGCCAGCTCGCCATTTACAGGGGAGGAGGAGACCCAGTACTTC.